Shown below are 9 T cell receptor beta chains from a single sample sequenced in a study of cytomegalovirus exposure and HLA in healthy donors. Both 60 Vbeta primers and 13 Jbeta primers went into the PCR. Assay used: immunoSEQ multiplex PCR; TCRdb lists only in-frame clones, some missing. The data hold about 130,000 clones, with approximately 81% observed a single time. The sequenced sample consisted of PBMCs. These receptors all come from a man aged 18 to 29 in good health and CMV-seronegative.

This clone occurred once. The chain employs TRBV6-6 and TRBJ2-2; 7 positions agree with TRBD1. The length of the CDR3 is 14 residues. Losses at the gene ends were 5 bases for V and 7 bases for J; bases not matched to a gene: 7. CDR1 is MNHNY, CDR2 SVGAGI, per germline (reference sequence). As DNA, the CDR3 is TGTGCCAGCAGTGGGGACAGAACATACGGGGAGCTGTTTTTT. It codes for CASSGDRTYGELFF.

V and J are TRBV27 and TRBJ1-2; no reliable D call. V gave up 6 bases and J gave up 4 bases, with 15 bases separating them. The CDR3 sequence is 14 residues long. Germline CDR1 is MNHEY and CDR2 is SMNVEV (reference sequence). CDR3 residues: CASSQTTRPYGYTF. The CDR3 bases are TGTGCCAGCAGCCAAACCACTAGACCCTATGGCTACACCTTC.

This clone was recorded once. The rearrangement joins TRBV15 to TRBJ1-1, with 9 bases matching TRBD1. CDR3 size: 17 residues. The V and J ends lost 0 bases and 5 bases, in that order; junction bases with no gene match: 10. Germline V gene data show CDR1 as LNHNV and CDR2 as YYDKDF (reference sequence). The CDR3 is CATSRDRRDRDGTEAFF. Here the CDR3 DNA reads TGTGCCACCAGCAGAGATCGGAGGGACAGGGATGGGACTGAAGCTTTCTTT.

The chain combines TRBV5-5 with TRBJ2-1; TRBD2 agrees at 8 bases. Unmatched junction bases numbered 11, after V lost 2 bases and J lost 7 bases. Germline CDR1 SGHKS, CDR2 YYEKEE (reference sequence). This CDR3 region has 16 residues. DNA for the CDR3: TGTGCCAGCAGCTTTACGGGGGGGGCCTTAGCTAATGAGCAGTTCTTC. The encoded protein is CASSFTGGALANEQFF. The full variable domain, in which reference TRBV5-5 and TRBJ2-1 provide the parts outside the CDR3, is DAGVTQSPTHLIKTRGQQVTLRCSPISGHKSVSWYQQVLGQGPQFIFQYYEKEERGRGNFPDRFSARQFPNYSSELNVNALLLGDSALYLCASSFTGGALANEQFFGPGTRLTVL.

The chain has TRBV7-9 and TRBJ2-7; the D is unclear. The CDR3 is 13 residues long. Germline V gives CDR1 SEHNR, CDR2 FQNEAQ (reference sequence). V dropped 2 bases and J dropped 3 bases, with 8 bases sitting between them. CDR3 nucleotide sequence: TGTGCCAGCAGCTTAACCAACTTCTACGAGCAGTACTTC. It is translated as CASSLTNFYEQYF.

This chain joins TRBV9 and TRBJ2-7; 7 positions match TRBD1. In germline, CDR1 is SGDLS, CDR2 YYNGEE. After removal of 1 base from V and 5 bases from J, the junction contained 9 bases not matched to a gene. This CDR3 has 15 amino acids. The CDR3 loop is CASSVKTGYADEQYF. The CDR3 region has the DNA TGTGCCAGCAGCGTAAAGACAGGGTATGCCGACGAGCAGTACTTC.

CDR3 nucleotide sequence: TGTGCCAGCAGCGTAGACCAACCGGGACTAGTGCTAGATACGCAGTATTTT. Amino acid sequence: CASSVDQPGLVLDTQYF. V gene TRBV9 combines with J gene TRBJ2-3, with 8 bases that match TRBD2. With V trimmed by 0 bases and J by 5 bases, 11 bases remained unmatched. The CDR3 is 17 amino acids. The germline V gene has CDR1 SGDLS and CDR2 YYNGEE.

The CDR3: CASSLFGQVNTEAFF. The CDR3 DNA reads as TGTGCCAGCAGCTTATTCGGACAAGTGAACACTGAAGCTTTCTTT. This chain links TRBV7-3 with TRBJ1-1, with D perhaps TRBD1 (5 bases). The CDR3 covers 15 residues. Trimming took 2 bases from V and 0 from J, leaving 10 bases between them. The germline CDR1 and CDR2 sequences are SGHTA and FQGTGA.

The CDR3 coding sequence is TGTGCCAGCAGTCCTAAACTGTACCAAGAGACCCAGTACTTC. It codes for CASSPKLYQETQYF. This sequence joins TRBV27 and TRBJ2-5; the D is unclear. Deletions cut 5 bases from V and 0 bases from J, with 10 bases between. CDR3 size: 14 residues. CDR1 and CDR2 from the germline V gene are MNHEY and SMNVEV (reference sequence).